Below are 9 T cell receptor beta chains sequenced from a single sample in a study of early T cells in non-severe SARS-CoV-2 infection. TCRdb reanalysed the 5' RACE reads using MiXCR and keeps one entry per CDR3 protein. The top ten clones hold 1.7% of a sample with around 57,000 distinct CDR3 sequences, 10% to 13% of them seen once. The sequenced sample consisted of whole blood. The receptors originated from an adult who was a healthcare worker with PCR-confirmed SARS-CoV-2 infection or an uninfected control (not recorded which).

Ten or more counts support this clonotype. In DNA form, the CDR3 reads TGTGCCAGCAGAATCACTGGGGTTATCGGAAACACCATATATTTT. Its protein product is CASRITGVIGNTIYF. This chain uses TRBV12-3 or TRBV12-4 with TRBJ1-3; D gene unclear. This CDR3 region has 15 residues. V shed 6 bases and J shed 4 bases, with 16 bases lying between them.

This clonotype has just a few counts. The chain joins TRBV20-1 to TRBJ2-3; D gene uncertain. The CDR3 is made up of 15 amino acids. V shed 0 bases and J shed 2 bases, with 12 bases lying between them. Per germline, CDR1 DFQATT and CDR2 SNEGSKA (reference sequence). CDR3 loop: CSARDHPQNTDTQYF. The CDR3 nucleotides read TGCAGTGCTAGAGATCACCCCCAAAACACAGATACGCAGTATTTT.

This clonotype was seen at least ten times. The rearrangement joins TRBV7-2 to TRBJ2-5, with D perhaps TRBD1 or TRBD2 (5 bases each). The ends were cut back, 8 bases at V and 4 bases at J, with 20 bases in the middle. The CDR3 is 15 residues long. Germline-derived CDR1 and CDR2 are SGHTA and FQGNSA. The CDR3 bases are TGTGCCAGCCTCCCGGATTTGGGGGTAGCAGAGACCCAGTACTTC. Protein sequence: CASLPDLGVAETQYF.

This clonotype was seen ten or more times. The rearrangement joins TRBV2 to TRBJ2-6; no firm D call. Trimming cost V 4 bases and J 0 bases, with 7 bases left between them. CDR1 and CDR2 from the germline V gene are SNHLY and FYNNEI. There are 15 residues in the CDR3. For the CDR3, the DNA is TGTGCCAGCAGTGGCGATATCTCTGGGGCCAACGTCCTGACTTTC. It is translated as CASSGDISGANVLTF.

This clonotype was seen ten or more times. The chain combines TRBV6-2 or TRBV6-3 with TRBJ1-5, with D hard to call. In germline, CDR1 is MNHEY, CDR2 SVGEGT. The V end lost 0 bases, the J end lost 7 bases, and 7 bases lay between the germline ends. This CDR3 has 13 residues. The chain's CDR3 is CASSYSIGQPQHF. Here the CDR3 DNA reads TGTGCCAGCAGTTACTCGATTGGACAGCCCCAGCATTTT.

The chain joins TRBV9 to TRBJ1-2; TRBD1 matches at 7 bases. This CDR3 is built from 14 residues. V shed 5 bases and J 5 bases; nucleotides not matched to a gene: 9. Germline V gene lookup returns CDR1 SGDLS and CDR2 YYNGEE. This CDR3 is CASRPPGTAYGYTF. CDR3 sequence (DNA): TGTGCCAGCAGGCCCCCCGGGACAGCTTATGGCTACACCTTC.

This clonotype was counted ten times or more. The CDR3: CASRGGTGVGNQPQHF. CDR3 in DNA: TGTGCCAGCAGAGGCGGGACAGGGGTTGGTAATCAGCCCCAGCATTTT. This chain connects TRBV2 to TRBJ1-5, with 10 bases that match TRBD1. The CDR3 loop spans 16 amino acids. V was pared by 6 bases and J by 4 bases, with 9 bases of the junction left unmatched. Germline V gene sequence: CDR1 SNHLY, CDR2 FYNNEI.

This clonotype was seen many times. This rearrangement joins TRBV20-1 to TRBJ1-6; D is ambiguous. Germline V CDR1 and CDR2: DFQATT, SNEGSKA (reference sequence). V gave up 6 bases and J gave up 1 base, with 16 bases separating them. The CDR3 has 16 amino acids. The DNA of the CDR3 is TGCAGTGCGCCCCGTGAGGGAGCTTCCTATAATTCACCCCTCCACTTT. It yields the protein CSAPREGASYNSPLHF.

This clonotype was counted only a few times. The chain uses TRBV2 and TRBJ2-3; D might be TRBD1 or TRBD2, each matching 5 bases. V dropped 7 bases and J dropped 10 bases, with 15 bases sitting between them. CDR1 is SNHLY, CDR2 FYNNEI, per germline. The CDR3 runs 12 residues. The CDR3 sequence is CASTGRVEAQYF. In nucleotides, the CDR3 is TGTGCCAGCACGGGCAGGGTGGAGGCGCAGTATTTT.